These 6 T cell receptor beta chains share one sample of origin, sequenced in a study of identical twins. TCRdb reanalysed the 5' RACE reads using MiXCR and keeps one entry per CDR3 protein. Of 500,000 to 600,000 distinct CDR3 sequences listed, less than 25% were seen once; the top ten hold 0.91%. This sample was also put to use in a study of T cells expressing NK-cell markers.

The specimen sequenced was CD4+ T cells sorted from blood. The receptors derive from a woman in her late teens or twenties in good health.

This clonotype showed up just a few times. CDR3 sequence reads: CASSASMNTGELFF. The CDR3 nucleotides are TGCGCCAGCAGCGCGTCCATGAACACCGGGGAGCTGTTTTTT. The chain uses TRBV5-1 and TRBJ2-2; D unresolved. CDR1 and CDR2 from the germline V gene are SGHRS and YFSETQ. The CDR3 spans 14 residues. V was clipped by 4 bases and J by 1 base, with 8 bases between them.

This clonotype was counted between two and nine times. This chain links TRBV29-1 with TRBJ2-5; D remains ambiguous. Germline CDR1 SQVTM, CDR2 ANQGSEA. With 7 bases removed from V and 4 bases from J, the gap between germline ends came to 13 bases. The CDR3 covers 12 residues. This CDR3 is CSGFSPGETQYF. The CDR3 DNA sequence: TGCAGCGGTTTCTCCCCGGGAGAGACCCAGTACTTC.

This clonotype has ten or more counts. The CDR3 here is CASSFRDGYEQYF. The CDR3 region has the DNA TGTGCCAGCAGCTTCCGGGACGGTTACGAGCAGTACTTC. The chain couples TRBV11-1 to TRBJ2-7; D could derive from TRBD1 or TRBD2 (5 bases each). CDR3 size: 13 residues. Germline CDR1 is SGHAT and CDR2 is FQDESV (reference sequence). V was clipped by 3 bases and J by 4 bases, with 10 bases between them.

This chain connects TRBV10-1 to TRBJ2-1; no definite D call. Germline CDR1 is WNHNN and CDR2 is SYGVQD (reference sequence). The CDR3 length is 15 residues. V was cut by 0 bases and J by 6 bases, with 12 bases left in between. This CDR3 is CASSESGIRANEQFF. CDR3 DNA sequence: TGCGCCAGCAGTGAGTCCGGTATCCGTGCCAATGAGCAGTTCTTC.

This clonotype appeared many times. The chain employs TRBV6-1 and TRBJ1-2; no definite D call. The CDR3 spans 14 residues. Germline V gene lookup returns CDR1 MNHNS and CDR2 SASEGT. The V end was cut by 11 bases, the J end by 5 bases, with 21 bases between. The CDR3 sequence is CAGTGGRAGYGYTF. CDR3 nucleotide sequence: TGTGCCGGCACCGGTGGTAGGGCGGGATATGGCTACACCTTC.

V usage is TRBV20-1 and J usage is TRBJ2-6; D remains ambiguous. The CDR3 has 12 amino acids. The germline CDR1 and CDR2 sequences are DFQATT and SNEGSKA (reference sequence). Trimming took 1 base from V and 12 from J, leaving 10 bases between them. CDR3 nucleotide sequence: TGCAGTGCTAGAGTCTCTTCTGGCGTCCTGACTTTC. Translated, it gives CSARVSSGVLTF.